This is a list of T cell receptor beta chains from one sample in a study of T cell repertoires in cytomegalovirus infection. From the reads, TCRdb called clonotypes with MiXCR, one entry per CDR3 protein. Among more than 75,000 distinct CDR3 sequences listed, more than 3.5% were seen once. Sequencing used PBMCs. The receptors were gathered from a human donor in good health (CMV status not recorded). Some clones in this sample may be carry-over from other donors' samples. Each CDR3 is given with its conserved first and last residue. The order of the fields is V gene, J gene, D gene, clone size, CDR3 protein, CDR3 DNA. D genes are given only for firm matches. A clone size is listed for some rows: how often the clone was seen (once, few, many), or a class if it is expanded.

V gene: TRBV28
J gene: TRBJ2-5
D gene: TRBD1
clone size: many
CDR3 protein: CASSVDRGRETQYF
CDR3 DNA: TGTGCCAGCAGCGTGGACAGGGGCCGAGAGACCCAGTACTTC

V gene: TRBV4-3
J gene: TRBJ1-6
D gene: TRBD1
clone size: many
CDR3 protein: CASSLERDRDNSPLHF
CDR3 DNA: TGCGCCAGCAGCCTTGAACGGGACAGGGATAATTCACCCCTCCACTTT

V gene: TRBV7-8
J gene: TRBJ2-7
D gene: TRBD2
clone size: many
CDR3 protein: CASSSRLAGGPGEQYF
CDR3 DNA: TGTGCCAGCAGCTCCCGACTAGCGGGGGGGCCTGGGGAGCAGTACTTC

V gene: TRBV15
J gene: TRBJ2-7
D gene: -
clone size: few
CDR3 protein: CATSPGTGSYEQYF
CDR3 DNA: TGTGCCACCAGCCCCGGGACCGGCTCCTACGAGCAGTACTTC

V gene: TRBV12-3/TRBV12-4
J gene: TRBJ1-5
D gene: TRBD1
clone size: many
CDR3 protein: CASAPTARGRQPQHF
CDR3 DNA: TGTGCCAGCGCCCCCACCGCCAGGGGGCGTCAGCCCCAGCATTTT

V gene: TRBV18
J gene: TRBJ1-3
D gene: TRBD1
clone size: many
CDR3 protein: CASSPPRRGLGNTIYF
CDR3 DNA: TGTGCCAGCTCACCACCCAGGAGGGGGCTTGGAAACACCATATATTTT

V gene: TRBV7-2
J gene: TRBJ1-2
D gene: -
clone size: many
CDR3 protein: CASSPSSPLYGYTF
CDR3 DNA: TGTGCCAGCAGCCCAAGTTCCCCTCTCTATGGCTACACCTTC

V gene: TRBV5-6
J gene: TRBJ2-5
D gene: -
clone size: many
CDR3 protein: CASSRTATQYF
CDR3 DNA: TGTGCCAGCAGCCGGACGGCGACCCAGTACTTC

V gene: TRBV28
J gene: TRBJ2-3
D gene: TRBD2
clone size: -
CDR3 protein: CASSFGGLAGGPSTDTQYF
CDR3 DNA: TGTGCCAGCAGTTTCGGTGGGCTAGCGGGGGGGCCTAGCACAGATACGCAGTATTTT

V gene: TRBV2
J gene: TRBJ2-1
D gene: -
clone size: many
CDR3 protein: CASTSGVSYNEQFF
CDR3 DNA: TGTGCCAGCACCTCGGGGGTATCCTACAATGAGCAGTTCTTC

V gene: TRBV7-9
J gene: TRBJ1-1
D gene: -
clone size: -
CDR3 protein: CASSSTSRGAFF
CDR3 DNA: TGTGCCAGCAGCTCGACTTCAAGGGGAGCTTTCTTT

V gene: TRBV28
J gene: TRBJ1-4
D gene: -
clone size: many
CDR3 protein: CASSVLDSRFNEKLFF
CDR3 DNA: TGTGCCAGCAGTGTTTTAGACAGCCGCTTTAATGAAAAACTGTTTTTT

V gene: TRBV11-2
J gene: TRBJ1-1
D gene: TRBD1
clone size: many
CDR3 protein: CASSWGDRTNTEAFF
CDR3 DNA: TGTGCCAGCAGCTGGGGGGACAGGACGAACACTGAAGCTTTCTTT

V gene: TRBV2
J gene: TRBJ2-3
D gene: TRBD2
clone size: many
CDR3 protein: CASSEALLRTSGAQYF
CDR3 DNA: TGTGCCAGCAGTGAAGCGCTTCTGAGGACTAGCGGTGCGCAGTATTTT

V gene: TRBV12-3/TRBV12-4
J gene: TRBJ1-5
D gene: -
clone size: -
CDR3 protein: CASSSADSNQTQHF
CDR3 DNA: TGTGCCAGCAGTTCCGCAGATAGCAATCAGACCCAGCATTTT

V gene: TRBV19
J gene: TRBJ1-1
D gene: -
clone size: many
CDR3 protein: CASSNPQGRLNTEAFF
CDR3 DNA: TGTGCCAGTAGTAACCCTCAGGGACGGCTGAACACTGAAGCTTTCTTT

V gene: TRBV7-2
J gene: TRBJ2-1
D gene: -
clone size: many
CDR3 protein: CASSVIGEQFF
CDR3 DNA: TGTGCCAGCAGCGTTATCGGTGAGCAGTTCTTC

V gene: TRBV7-2
J gene: TRBJ1-2
D gene: -
clone size: many
CDR3 protein: CASSYPLRDYTF
CDR3 DNA: TGTGCCAGCAGCTACCCTCTTCGTGACTACACCTTC

V gene: TRBV11-2
J gene: TRBJ1-1
D gene: TRBD1
clone size: -
CDR3 protein: CASSWTGGEAFF
CDR3 DNA: TGTGCCAGCAGCTGGACAGGAGGCGAAGCTTTCTTT

V gene: TRBV7-6
J gene: TRBJ1-4
D gene: -
clone size: many
CDR3 protein: CASSSGTGYEKLFF
CDR3 DNA: TGTGCCAGCAGCTCGGGGACTGGGTATGAAAAACTGTTTTTT

V gene: TRBV6-5
J gene: TRBJ2-7
D gene: TRBD1
clone size: -
CDR3 protein: CASSSGTAQYF
CDR3 DNA: TGTGCCAGCAGTTCCGGGACAGCGCAGTACTTC

V gene: TRBV28
J gene: TRBJ2-1
D gene: -
clone size: many
CDR3 protein: CASSFTGTPAYNEQFF
CDR3 DNA: TGTGCCAGCAGTTTCACCGGGACGCCCGCTTACAATGAGCAGTTCTTC

V gene: TRBV4-3
J gene: TRBJ2-7
D gene: TRBD2
clone size: many
CDR3 protein: CASSQDTGGGPSYEQYF
CDR3 DNA: TGCGCCAGCAGCCAAGACACGGGCGGGGGACCCTCCTACGAGCAGTACTTC

V gene: TRBV20-1
J gene: TRBJ1-2
D gene: TRBD1
clone size: many
CDR3 protein: CSAAHRGGYTF
CDR3 DNA: TGCAGTGCGGCCCACAGGGGTGGCTACACCTTC

V gene: TRBV6-2/TRBV6-3
J gene: TRBJ1-4
D gene: TRBD1
clone size: many
CDR3 protein: CASSYFSWTGEEKLFF
CDR3 DNA: TGTGCCAGCAGTTATTTTTCGTGGACAGGAGAAGAAAAACTGTTTTTT

V gene: TRBV24-1
J gene: TRBJ1-2
D gene: -
clone size: many
CDR3 protein: CATSDGYGYTF
CDR3 DNA: TGTGCCACCAGTGATGGCTATGGCTACACCTTC

V gene: TRBV12-3/TRBV12-4
J gene: TRBJ2-7
D gene: -
clone size: many
CDR3 protein: CASSLAGWSEQYF
CDR3 DNA: TGTGCCAGCAGTTTAGCAGGATGGTCCGAGCAGTACTTC

V gene: TRBV12-3/TRBV12-4
J gene: TRBJ1-3
D gene: -
clone size: many
CDR3 protein: CASSPRRPSSGNTIYF
CDR3 DNA: TGTGCCAGCAGCCCTAGGCGCCCGAGCTCTGGAAACACCATATATTTT

V gene: TRBV7-8
J gene: TRBJ1-2
D gene: -
clone size: many
CDR3 protein: CASSLAEGVYGYTF
CDR3 DNA: TGTGCCAGCAGCTTAGCAGAGGGAGTCTATGGCTACACCTTC

V gene: TRBV7-9
J gene: TRBJ1-4
D gene: -
clone size: many
CDR3 protein: CASSSGLVGTNEKLFF
CDR3 DNA: TGTGCCAGCAGCTCAGGATTAGTGGGCACTAATGAAAAACTGTTTTTT

V gene: TRBV28
J gene: TRBJ2-1
D gene: TRBD1
clone size: many
CDR3 protein: CASSSWTGNSYNEQFF
CDR3 DNA: TGTGCCAGCAGTTCTTGGACAGGGAACTCCTACAATGAGCAGTTCTTC

V gene: TRBV7-2
J gene: TRBJ1-1
D gene: -
clone size: many
CDR3 protein: CASSLEAGKAFF
CDR3 DNA: TGTGCCAGCAGCTTAGAGGCCGGGAAGGCTTTCTTT

V gene: TRBV20-1
J gene: TRBJ1-5
D gene: -
clone size: many
CDR3 protein: CSARDEAGSSNQPQHF
CDR3 DNA: TGCAGTGCTAGAGATGAAGCAGGGAGTAGCAATCAGCCCCAGCATTTT

V gene: TRBV2
J gene: TRBJ1-1
D gene: -
clone size: many
CDR3 protein: CASSLDRMNTEAFF
CDR3 DNA: TGTGCCAGCAGTTTGGACAGAATGAACACTGAAGCTTTCTTT

V gene: TRBV11-2
J gene: TRBJ1-6
D gene: -
clone size: many
CDR3 protein: CASRASSYNSPLHF
CDR3 DNA: TGTGCCAGCAGGGCCAGCTCCTATAATTCACCCCTCCACTTT

V gene: TRBV10-3
J gene: TRBJ2-7
D gene: -
clone size: many
CDR3 protein: CAISVTGPLTTSYEQYF
CDR3 DNA: TGTGCCATCAGTGTCACGGGTCCTCTCACCACATCCTACGAGCAGTACTTC

V gene: TRBV2
J gene: TRBJ1-6
D gene: -
clone size: many
CDR3 protein: CASSDTNSPLHF
CDR3 DNA: TGTGCCAGCAGTGACACTAATTCACCCCTCCACTTT

V gene: TRBV18
J gene: TRBJ1-2
D gene: -
clone size: many
CDR3 protein: CASSPDRIYGYTF
CDR3 DNA: TGTGCCAGCTCACCGGACAGAATCTATGGCTACACCTTC

V gene: TRBV5-5
J gene: TRBJ1-1
D gene: -
clone size: many
CDR3 protein: CASMNHMNTEAFF
CDR3 DNA: TGTGCCAGTATGAACCATATGAACACTGAAGCTTTCTTT

V gene: TRBV12-3/TRBV12-4
J gene: TRBJ2-1
D gene: -
clone size: many
CDR3 protein: CASSNDVYNEQFF
CDR3 DNA: TGTGCCAGCAGTAACGACGTCTACAATGAGCAGTTCTTC

V gene: TRBV7-8
J gene: TRBJ2-5
D gene: -
clone size: many
CDR3 protein: CASSNTRRGAYQETQYF
CDR3 DNA: TGTGCCAGCAGCAACACTCGCCGGGGGGCGTACCAAGAGACCCAGTACTTC

V gene: TRBV7-2
J gene: TRBJ1-1
D gene: -
clone size: many
CDR3 protein: CASSQQRNTEAFF
CDR3 DNA: TGTGCCAGCAGCCAACAGAGAAACACTGAAGCTTTCTTT

V gene: TRBV30
J gene: TRBJ1-6
D gene: -
clone size: many
CDR3 protein: CAWQGKSSYNSPLHF
CDR3 DNA: TGTGCCTGGCAGGGAAAGAGCTCCTATAATTCACCCCTCCACTTT

V gene: TRBV23-1
J gene: TRBJ2-5
D gene: -
clone size: many
CDR3 protein: CASRGGPKETQYF
CDR3 DNA: TGCGCCAGCAGAGGCGGGCCAAAAGAGACCCAGTACTTC

V gene: TRBV7-2
J gene: TRBJ1-3
D gene: TRBD1
clone size: many
CDR3 protein: CASTDPGQGYGNTIYF
CDR3 DNA: TGTGCCAGCACCGACCCGGGACAGGGGTACGGAAACACCATATATTTT

V gene: TRBV15
J gene: TRBJ1-5
D gene: -
clone size: many
CDR3 protein: CATQEGNQPQHF
CDR3 DNA: TGTGCCACCCAGGAGGGCAATCAGCCCCAGCATTTT